Below are 26 T cell receptor beta chains sequenced from a single sample in a study of technical replicates of blood from a few donors. Libraries were prepared by immunoSEQ multiplex PCR; TCRdb keeps only in-frame clonotypes and omits some of them. The sample includes more than 90,000 clones, about 95% seen only once; the top ten take 0.35% to 0.45%. What was sequenced was T cells isolated from PBMCs. These receptor sequences come from a human donor in good health.

This chain links TRBV28 with TRBJ2-6; maybe TRBD2 (6 bases). CDR1 is MDHEN and CDR2 is SYDVKM in the germline V gene. V dropped 8 bases and J dropped 0 bases, with 20 bases sitting between them. CDR3 length equals 18 residues. The CDR3 protein is CASFSGGRFYSGANVLTF. CDR3 in DNA: TGTGCCAGCTTTTCCGGAGGGAGATTTTACTCTGGGGCCAACGTCCTGACTTTC. Full variable domain (rest looked up from reference TRBV28 and TRBJ2-6): DVKVTQSSRYLVKRTGEKVFLECVQDMDHENMFWYRQDPGLGLRLIYFSYDVKMKEKGDIPEGYSVSREKKERFSLILESASTNQTSMYLCASFSGGRFYSGANVLTFGAGSRLTVL.

The gene calls are TRBV25-1 and TRBJ1-1; unclear D gene. Germline assignment: CDR1 MGHDK and CDR2 SYGVNS. V was shortened by 3 bases and J by 6 bases, with 11 bases between the two germline ends. The CDR3 spans 13 residues. The CDR3, as DNA: TGTGCCAGCAGTGAGAACTGGGAGGCTGAAGCTTTCTTT. It translates to CASSENWEAEAFF.

This rearrangement joins TRBV21-1 to TRBJ2-3; the table's D call, TRBD1, has no DNA check behind it. TRBV21-1 corresponds to a pseudogene. This CDR3 region has 15 residues. This CDR3 reads CASSEVTGVTDTQYF. The CDR3 nucleotides are TGTGCCAGCAGCGAGGTGACAGGGGTCACAGATACGCAGTATTTT.

J is TRBJ2-2 and V is TRBV11-3, with D unresolved. There are 15 residues in the CDR3. From germline, CDR1 is SGHNT and CDR2 YENEEA. V was shortened by 2 bases and J by 2 bases, with 9 bases between the two germline ends. This chain's CDR3 is CASSLSGLNTGELFF. The DNA of the CDR3 is TGTGCCAGCAGCTTAAGTGGGCTTAACACCGGGGAGCTGTTTTTT. Supplemented by reference TRBV11-3 and TRBJ2-2, the full variable domain reads EAGVVQSPRYKIIEKKQPVAFWCNPISGHNTLYWYLQNLGQGPELLIRYENEEAVDDSQLPKDRFSAERLKGVDSTLKIQPAELGDSAVYLCASSLSGLNTGELFFGEGSRLTVL.

V usage is TRBV9 and J usage is TRBJ2-7, with 7 positions matching TRBD2. Germline loops: CDR1 SGDLS, CDR2 YYNGEE. V gave up 6 bases and J gave up 5 bases; unmatched junction bases: 8. The CDR3 totals 13 residues. For the CDR3, the DNA is TGTGCCAGCAACCCCTTCGGGGGGAACGAGCAGTACTTC. As protein: CASNPFGGNEQYF.

The chain has TRBV28 and TRBJ1-2, with D possibly TRBD1 on 6 matching bases. The CDR3 length is 17 residues. The V end lost 0 bases, the J end lost 2 bases, and 16 bases lay between the germline ends. Germline values: CDR1 MDHEN, CDR2 SYDVKM. CDR3 amino acids: CASSLWGGAGANYGYTF. The CDR3 DNA sequence: TGTGCCAGCAGTTTATGGGGGGGAGCGGGGGCCAACTATGGCTACACCTTC.

This rearrangement joins TRBV6-5 to TRBJ2-5, with 8 positions matching TRBD1. CDR1 MNHEY and CDR2 SVGAGI come from the germline V gene. The CDR3 is made up of 15 amino acids. V lost 1 base, J lost 5 bases, and 6 bases stayed unmatched. DNA for the CDR3: TGTGCCAGCAGTTACTGGACAGGGCTGGGTGAGACCCAGTACTTC. Its protein is CASSYWTGLGETQYF.

The chain combines TRBV19 with TRBJ1-3, with D hard to call. The CDR3 spans 14 residues. V lost 4 bases, J lost 0 bases, and 7 bases lay in between. In germline, CDR1 is LNHDA, CDR2 SQIVND (reference sequence). The CDR3 loop reads CASSTSVSGNTIYF. DNA of the CDR3: TGTGCCAGTAGTACCAGTGTCTCTGGAAACACCATATATTTT.

The chain links TRBV2 to TRBJ2-7; D not resolved. The V gene lost 2 bases and the J gene lost 6 bases, with 14 bases spanning the gap. Looked up from germline, CDR1 is SNHLY and CDR2 is FYNNEI. The CDR3 is 14 residues long. CDR3 protein: CASSESATYSEQYF. The CDR3 nucleotides read TGTGCCAGCAGTGAAAGTGCGACCTACAGCGAGCAGTACTTC.

The V gene is TRBV2, the J gene TRBJ1-2, with 9 bases that match TRBD1. CDR3 length: 13 residues. Germline trimming cut 8 bases from V and 6 bases from J; bases unmatched to any gene: 7. Germline V lookup: CDR1 SNHLY, CDR2 FYNNEI. The CDR3 protein is CASQTGTGHGYTF. CDR3 DNA: TGTGCCAGCCAAACCGGGACAGGGCATGGCTACACCTTC. Combining the CDR3 with reference TRBV2 and TRBJ1-2 gives the whole variable domain EPEVTQTPSHQVTQMGQEVILRCVPISNHLYFYWYRQILGQKVEFLVSFYNNEISEKSEIFDDQFSVERPDGSNFTLKIRSTKLEDSAMYFCASQTGTGHGYTFGSGTRLTVV.

This chain connects TRBV7-9 to TRBJ1-1; 9 bases line up with TRBD1. Trimming at V came to 4 bases and at J to 4 bases, leaving 10 bases not matched to a gene. From germline, CDR1 is SEHNR and CDR2 FQNEAQ (reference sequence). The CDR3 length is 16 residues. This chain's CDR3 is CASSSTRDRVGTEAFF. CDR3 sequence (DNA): TGTGCCAGCAGCTCGACCCGGGACAGGGTTGGCACTGAAGCTTTCTTT. Based on the CDR3 plus reference TRBV7-9 and TRBJ1-1, the full variable domain is DTGVSQNPRHKITKRGQNVTFRCDPISEHNRLYWYRQTLGQGPEFLTYFQNEAQLEKSRLLSDRFSAERPKGSFSTLEIQRTEQGDSAMYLCASSSTRDRVGTEAFFGQGTRLTVV.

The V gene is TRBV11-1, the J gene TRBJ2-4, with TRBD1 identical over 9 bases. Looked up from germline, CDR1 is SGHAT and CDR2 is FQDESV (reference sequence). CDR3 length equals 14 residues. V shed 5 bases, J shed 6 bases, and the junction held 5 bases outside the gene matches. The CDR3 loop is CASSLQGAGNIQYF. Written as DNA, the CDR3 is TGTGCCAGCAGCCTACAGGGGGCGGGAAACATTCAGTACTTC.

The chain carries TRBV6-1 and TRBJ1-6; D may be TRBD1 (6 bases). The CDR3 totals 15 residues. Trimming took off 3 bases at V and 7 bases at J, with 13 bases between the two ends. Germline loops: CDR1 MNHNS, CDR2 SASEGT. CDR3 amino acids: CASSEDRLLNSPLHF. In nucleotides, the CDR3 is TGTGCCAGCAGTGAGGACAGACTCCTAAATTCACCCCTCCACTTT.

The gene calls are TRBV19 and TRBJ2-1, with D possibly matching TRBD2 (5 bases). V was cut by 7 bases and J by 0 bases, with 10 bases left in between. The CDR3 loop spans 14 amino acids. CDR1 and CDR2 from the germline V gene are LNHDA and SQIVND (reference sequence). The CDR3 spells CASNSGSSYNEQFF. DNA for the CDR3: TGTGCCAGTAACAGCGGCAGCTCCTACAATGAGCAGTTCTTC.

The chain couples TRBV4-1 to TRBJ1-5, with TRBD1 matching over 9 bases. From germline, CDR1 is MGHRA and CDR2 YSYEKL. The V and J ends lost 0 bases and 5 bases, in that order; junction bases with no gene match: 5. The CDR3 consists of 16 residues. CDR3 sequence reads: CASSQDSGQGHQPQHF. The DNA of the CDR3 is TGCGCCAGCAGCCAAGATTCGGGACAGGGCCATCAGCCCCAGCATTTT.

The V and J genes are TRBV7-2 and TRBJ2-2, with TRBD2 identical over 8 bases. This CDR3 has 16 residues. With V trimmed by 2 bases and J by 5 bases, 7 bases remained unmatched. Looked up from germline, CDR1 is SGHTA and CDR2 is FQGNSA. CDR3 nucleotides: TGTGCCAGCAGCTTAAGGAGCGGGAGCTTTACCGGGGAGCTGTTTTTT. It encodes CASSLRSGSFTGELFF.

The chain employs TRBV2 and TRBJ2-3, with D maybe TRBD2 (5 bases). Germline V gives CDR1 SNHLY, CDR2 FYNNEI. The CDR3 contains 12 residues. The V end was cut by 6 bases, the J end by 4 bases, with 8 bases between. For the CDR3, the DNA is TGTGCCAGCAGAGAGGGTCCAGATACGCAGTATTTT. Translating it yields CASREGPDTQYF.

J is TRBJ1-1 and V is TRBV7-8; the D is unclear. V was pared by 1 base and J by 0 bases, with 9 bases between. The CDR3 consists of 15 residues. The germline CDR1 and CDR2 sequences are SGHVS and FQNEAQ. The DNA for the CDR3 is TGTGCCAGCAGCTTAGGGCCCCGAATGAACACTGAAGCTTTCTTT. As protein: CASSLGPRMNTEAFF.

J is TRBJ2-1 and V is TRBV7-6; D may be TRBD2 (6 bases). The germline V gene has CDR1 SGHVS and CDR2 FNYEAQ. The CDR3 has 13 amino acids. V dropped 2 bases and J dropped 9 bases, with 11 bases sitting between them. In DNA, the CDR3 is TGTGCCAGCAGCTTACCGGGAGTCGGTGAGCAGTTCTTC. This codes for CASSLPGVGEQFF.

The CDR3 DNA follows: TGTGCCAGCAGCGACTTTGACGTAAGGAACACTGAAGCTTTCTTT. This translates into CASSDFDVRNTEAFF. This chain uses TRBV7-3 with TRBJ1-1; D uncertain. The CDR3 has 15 amino acids. In germline, CDR1 is SGHTA, CDR2 FQGTGA. V shed 5 bases and J shed 1 base, with 14 bases lying between them.

The rearrangement joins TRBV10-3 to TRBJ2-1; weak D call: TRBD1 (5 bases). This CDR3 contains 13 residues. The V end was cut by 0 bases, the J end by 7 bases, with 7 bases between. Germline CDR1 is ENHRY and CDR2 is SYGVKD. The CDR3 DNA is TGTGCCATCAGTGAGTCGGACAAAAATGAGCAGTTCTTC. Its translation: CAISESDKNEQFF.

The CDR3: CASSQSGTTETEAFF. In DNA form, the CDR3 reads TGTGCCAGCAGCCAATCCGGGACAACGGAAACTGAAGCTTTCTTT. The chain carries TRBV5-4 and TRBJ1-1; the D gene is possibly TRBD1 (6 bases). Germline V gene data show CDR1 as SGHNT and CDR2 as YYREEE (reference sequence). The CDR3 has 15 residues. The germline V and J ends were trimmed by 4 bases and 5 bases, with 18 bases remaining between them.

This clone was observed once. The genes are TRBV7-9 and TRBJ1-1; TRBD1 is a possible D gene (5 bases). There are 15 residues in the CDR3. The V and J ends lost 1 base and 0 bases respectively, with 9 bases between them. Looked up from germline, CDR1 is SEHNR and CDR2 is FQNEAQ (reference sequence). CDR3 amino acids: CASSLEDNMNTEAFF. CDR3 nucleotides: TGTGCCAGCAGCTTAGAGGACAACATGAACACTGAAGCTTTCTTT.

This chain joins TRBV18 and TRBJ2-1; 14 bases line up with TRBD2. This CDR3 contains 17 residues. Germline V gives CDR1 KGHSH, CDR2 LQKENI. Unmatched junction bases numbered 9, after V lost 6 bases and J lost 5 bases. CDR3 in amino acids: CASSTGTSGSTHNEQFF. The CDR3 DNA reads TGTGCCAGCTCGACCGGGACTAGCGGGAGTACCCACAATGAGCAGTTCTTC.

This rearrangement joins TRBV9 to TRBJ1-4, with D unresolved. The V and J ends lost 4 bases and 13 bases respectively, with 17 bases between them. The CDR3 totals 13 residues. Germline CDR1 SGDLS, CDR2 YYNGEE. CDR3 sequence reads: CASSRDTSGRLFF. CDR3 nucleotides: TGTGCCAGCAGCCGAGATACCAGTGGGCGACTGTTTTTT.

The rearrangement uses TRBV5-1 and TRBJ2-3; 11 nucleotides align to TRBD2. Per the germline V gene, CDR1 is SGHRS and CDR2 is YFSETQ. After removal of 0 bases from V and 5 bases from J, the junction contained 11 bases not matched to a gene. The CDR3 is made up of 18 amino acids. The CDR3 protein is CASSLATLAGGPGDTQYF. The CDR3 bases are TGCGCCAGCAGCTTGGCGACCCTAGCGGGAGGTCCGGGAGATACGCAGTATTTT.